This record concerns one T cell receptor (beta chain) sequence. Its antigen is not identified. This sample stems from a study of shared clonotypes between healthy human individuals. Study-level results: Researchers sampled blood only, noting tissue repertoires likely differ. Generally, naive subsets came out with larger estimated richness than memory subsets. Shared clonotypes: 4.5% to 6% naive CD4, 3% to 3.5% naive CD8, about 2.2% memory CD4, approximately 0.41% memory CD8.

Evenly divided among several immunoSEQ plates was the genomic DNA of each subset. Profiling relied on immunoSEQ multiplex PCR, and the TCRdb table lists in-frame clones only, not all of them. Seen here are over a million clones, nearly 99% observed once, and the top ten hold about 0.42%. In germline, CDR1 is MNHEY, CDR2 SVGAGI. The CDR3 has 14 residues. The V gene lost 0 bases and the J gene lost 5 bases, with 7 bases spanning the gap. This receptor was obtained from a young man in good health. This chain links TRBV6-5 with TRBJ1-4; unclear D gene. The source material was naive CD4+ T cells sorted from blood. Subset meaning: CD45RA+ positively selected. CDR3 DNA: TGTGCCAGCAGTTACTCTCAGCTCAATGAAAAACTGTTTTTT. Protein: CASSYSQLNEKLFF.